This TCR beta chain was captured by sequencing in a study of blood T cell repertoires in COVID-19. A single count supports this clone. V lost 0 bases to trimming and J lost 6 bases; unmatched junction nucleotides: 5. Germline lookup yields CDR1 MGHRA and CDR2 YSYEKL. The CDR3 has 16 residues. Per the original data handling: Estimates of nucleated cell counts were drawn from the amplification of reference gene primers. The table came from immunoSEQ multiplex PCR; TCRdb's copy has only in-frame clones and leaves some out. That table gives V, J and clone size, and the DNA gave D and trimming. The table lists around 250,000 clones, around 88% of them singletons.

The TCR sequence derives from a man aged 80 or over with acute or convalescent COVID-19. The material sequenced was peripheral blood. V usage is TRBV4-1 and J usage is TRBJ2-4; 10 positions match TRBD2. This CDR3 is CASSQDRAGGGNIQYF. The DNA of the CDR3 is TGCGCCAGCAGCCAAGACCGAGCGGGAGGGGGAAACATTCAGTACTTC.